These T cell receptor beta chains were read from a single sample in a study of CD8 T cells in Susac syndrome. Using its own MiXCR run on the immunoSEQ multiplex PCR reads, TCRdb lists one record per CDR3 protein. The sample gives roughly 86,000 distinct CDR3 sequences, approximately 96% of which show up once; 0.5% to 0.8% is in the top ten. The sample was CD8+ T cells from PBMCs. These receptors were obtained from a human donor with Susac syndrome. Each CDR3 is given with its conserved first and last residue. A D gene is named only where the DNA matches it firmly. Expanded clones are given a class, and other clones once, few, many or no size at all.

j_call | d_call | v_call | clone_size | cdr3_nt | cdr3_aa
TRBJ2-3 | . | TRBV7-9 | few | TGTGCCAGCAGCCTTTTCGGAGGGGGGGAAGATACGCAGTATTTT | CASSLFGGGEDTQYF
TRBJ1-2 | TRBD1 | TRBV5-1 | . | TGCGCCAGCAGCGCCCGGGACAGGGGGCTTGGCTACACCTTC | CASSARDRGLGYTF
TRBJ2-7 | . | TRBV9 | . | TGTGCCAGCAGCGTAGGGGACATCTACGAGCAGTACTTC | CASSVGDIYEQYF
TRBJ1-1 | . | TRBV6-1 | . | TGTGCCAGCAGTGAATCCCCGGGACGGGGAGACACTGAAGCTTTCTTT | CASSESPGRGDTEAFF
TRBJ2-5 | TRBD1 | TRBV11-1 | . | TGTGCCAGCAGCCTCAGGGGACAGTCAATCGATTTAACCCAGTACTTC | CASSLRGQSIDLTQYF
TRBJ2-7 | . | TRBV12-3/TRBV12-4 | few | TGTGCCAGCAGTTCCGAGGGCTACGAGCAGTACTTC | CASSSEGYEQYF
TRBJ1-6 | TRBD1 | TRBV9 | . | TGTGCCAGCAGCGACAACGGACAGGGTCAGGGATCACCCCTCCACTTT | CASSDNGQGQGSPLHF
TRBJ1-4 | . | TRBV18 | once | TGTGCCAGCTCACCACCGTCCCGGGAAAAACTGTTTTTT | CASSPPSREKLFF
TRBJ1-1 | . | TRBV28 | once | TGTGCCAGCACGTTGACACGAGAGACTGAAGCTTTCTTT | CASTLTRETEAFF
TRBJ2-1 | TRBD2 | TRBV11-2 | . | TGTGCCAGCAGCTTACTAGCGGGGGGCTACAATGAGCAGTTCTTC | CASSLLAGGYNEQFF
TRBJ2-1 | . | TRBV29-1 | . | TGCAGTTGTCGGTACAATGAGCAGTTCTTC | CSCRYNEQFF
TRBJ1-1 | . | TRBV29-1 | . | TGCAGCGTTGGCGGCCCGGGCACTGAAGCTTTCTTT | CSVGGPGTEAFF
TRBJ1-4 | . | TRBV18 | . | TGTGCCACCACACGGCTAAAAGAGAAAAAACTGTTTTTT | CATTRLKEKKLFF
TRBJ1-1 | . | TRBV6-6 | . | TGTGCCAGCAAGGGCGACATGAACACTGAAGCTTTCTTT | CASKGDMNTEAFF
TRBJ1-1 | . | TRBV14 | . | TGTGCCAGCAATTCATGGGACACTGAAGCTTTCTTT | CASNSWDTEAFF
TRBJ1-5 | . | TRBV7-9 | . | TGTGCCAGCAGCTTAGGCGGGCATCAGCCCCAGCATTTT | CASSLGGHQPQHF